The sequence of this TCR beta chain was determined in a study of T cells in Graves' hyperthyroidism and ophthalmopathy. This clonotype was observed a handful of times. The CDR3 regions of TCR beta were amplified from RNA transcripts. During a first-round RT-PCR of the TCR CDR3, the HTBI primer set was used. In TCRdb, the multiplex PCR reads were re-called with MiXCR into one record per CDR3 protein. The sample yields 250,000 to 300,000 distinct CDR3 sequences, approximately 14% seen once. The J segment lost 4 bases and the V segment lost 4 bases, leaving 10 bases of the junction unmatched. The CDR3 runs to 15 residues. The germline CDR1 and CDR2 sequences are SGDLS and YYNGEE. The diagnostic basis comprised clinical symptoms, serum thyroxine and TRAb, thyroid ultrasound and orbital computed tomography.

The material sequenced was blood. V gene TRBV9 combines with J gene TRBJ2-5, with 7 bases fitting TRBD2. The sequence was obtained from a woman aged 40 to 55 with Graves' hyperthyroidism that later progressed to Graves' ophthalmopathy. CDR3: CASSFAGGWGETQYF. As DNA, the CDR3 is TGTGCCAGCAGCTTTGCCGGGGGGTGGGGAGAGACCCAGTACTTC.